These T cell receptor beta chains were read from a single sample in a study of blood T cell repertoires in COVID-19. Repertoires were generated with immunoSEQ multiplex PCR, while TCRdb's copy carries only in-frame clones and drops some. The table includes fewer than 65,000 clones, 84% detected once. Sequencing was performed on peripheral blood. Receptor source: a human donor in a cohort sampled during active COVID-19. Each CDR3 is given with its conserved first and last residue. D genes are given only for firm matches. Clone size is stated in some rows and not others, as once, few, many or a class when expanded.

V: TRBV29-1
D: TRBD1
J: TRBJ2-7
size: .
CDR3: CSVLGTGTYEQYF
DNA: TGCAGCGTTCTCGGGACAGGGACCTACGAGCAGTACTTC

V: TRBV5-1
D: .
J: TRBJ2-7
size: .
CDR3: CASSSGPSDEQYF
DNA: TGCGCCAGCAGCTCCGGGCCTAGCGACGAGCAGTACTTC

V: TRBV4-3
D: TRBD2
J: TRBJ2-1
size: .
CDR3: CASSQDTVGTSGSWNEQFF
DNA: TGCGCCAGCAGCCAAGATACGGTCGGGACTAGCGGGAGCTGGAATGAGCAGTTCTTC

V: TRBV13
D: .
J: TRBJ2-7
size: .
CDR3: CASSPQASGYSYEQYF
DNA: TGTGCCAGCAGCCCTCAGGCCAGCGGGTACTCCTACGAGCAGTACTTC

V: TRBV4-2
D: TRBD2
J: TRBJ2-2
size: .
CDR3: CASSPWTSANTGELFF
DNA: TGTGCCAGCAGCCCCTGGACTAGCGCGAACACCGGGGAGCTGTTTTTT

V: TRBV28
D: TRBD2
J: TRBJ2-1
size: .
CDR3: CASSLNPYVAGDNEQFF
DNA: TGTGCCAGCAGTTTAAACCCCTATGTAGCGGGGGACAATGAGCAGTTCTTC

V: TRBV13
D: .
J: TRBJ2-1
size: .
CDR3: CASSLSSDEQFF
DNA: TGTGCCAGCAGCTTAAGCTCCGATGAGCAGTTCTTC

V: TRBV28
D: .
J: TRBJ1-2
size: .
CDR3: CASSLEGGHGYTF
DNA: TGTGCCAGCAGCCTAGAAGGGGGACATGGCTACACCTTC

V: TRBV5-1
D: .
J: TRBJ2-5
size: .
CDR3: CASSLVTGQETQYF
DNA: TGCGCCAGCAGCTTGGTGACAGGCCAAGAGACCCAGTACTTC

V: TRBV4-2
D: TRBD2
J: TRBJ2-2
size: .
CDR3: CASSFDLAGVTGELFF
DNA: TGTGCCAGCAGCTTCGATCTAGCGGGAGTGACCGGGGAGCTGTTTTTT

V: TRBV24-1
D: .
J: TRBJ2-7
size: .
CDR3: CATSDFPGTPDLLLGVYEQYF
DNA: TGTGCCACCAGTGATTTCCCCGGGACTCCTGACCTGCTACTTGGGGTCTACGAGCAGTACTTC

V: TRBV4-2
D: .
J: TRBJ1-4
size: .
CDR3: CASSQVPRGWELFF
DNA: TGTGCCAGCAGCCAAGTTCCCAGGGGTTGGGAACTGTTTTTT

V: TRBV4-2
D: TRBD1
J: TRBJ1-1
size: .
CDR3: CASSQDLGVQGANTEAFF
DNA: TGTGCCAGCAGCCAAGATCTGGGGGTCCAGGGGGCGAACACTGAAGCTTTCTTT

V: TRBV7-9
D: TRBD2
J: TRBJ2-7
size: .
CDR3: CASSLMGLAAYEQYF
DNA: TGTGCCAGCAGCTTAATGGGACTAGCGGCCTACGAGCAGTACTTC

V: TRBV5-3
D: .
J: TRBJ1-2
size: few
CDR3: CARSSTSLTCGYTF
DNA: TGTGCCAGAAGCTCCACGTCGCTAACCTGTGGCTACACCTTC

V: TRBV9
D: .
J: TRBJ1-1
size: .
CDR3: CASSVATNRQGAFF
DNA: TGTGCCAGCAGCGTAGCTACGAATCGGCAGGGAGCTTTCTTT

V: TRBV19
D: .
J: TRBJ1-5
size: .
CDR3: CASLRQVGSNQPQHF
DNA: TGTGCCAGTCTCCGACAGGTCGGAAGCAATCAGCCCCAGCATTTT

V: TRBV7-4
D: TRBD1
J: TRBJ1-6
size: .
CDR3: CASSSRDRANSPLHF
DNA: TGTGCCAGCAGCTCCCGGGACAGGGCTAATTCACCCCTCCACTTT

V: TRBV6-6
D: TRBD2
J: TRBJ2-7
size: once
CDR3: CASSYSASGNYEQYF
DNA: TGTGCCAGCAGTTACTCGGCTAGCGGCAACTACGAGCAGTACTTC

V: TRBV28
D: .
J: TRBJ2-7
size: .
CDR3: CASKRPGSFDEQYF
DNA: TGTGCCAGCAAAAGGCCAGGGTCCTTCGACGAGCAGTACTTC

V: TRBV19
D: .
J: TRBJ1-1
size: .
CDR3: CASTPVSGWFTEAFF
DNA: TGTGCCAGTACCCCTGTCTCAGGGTGGTTCACTGAAGCTTTCTTT

V: TRBV9
D: .
J: TRBJ2-7
size: .
CDR3: CASSVGAGAYEQYF
DNA: TGTGCCAGCAGCGTAGGGGCAGGGGCCTACGAGCAGTACTTC

V: TRBV3-1/TRBV3-2
D: TRBD1
J: TRBJ1-6
size: .
CDR3: CASSSTGTTYNSPLHF
DNA: TGTGCCAGCAGCTCGACAGGGACAACCTATAATTCACCCCTCCACTTT

V: TRBV7-2
D: TRBD1
J: TRBJ1-2
size: .
CDR3: CASSSRDRGSMGRGYTF
DNA: TGTGCCAGCAGCTCCCGGGACAGGGGGTCAATGGGGAGGGGCTACACCTTC

V: TRBV5-1
D: .
J: TRBJ2-7
size: .
CDR3: CASSLIPGTTTYEQYF
DNA: TGCGCCAGCAGCCTAATACCCGGGACAACAACCTACGAGCAGTACTTC

V: TRBV19
D: .
J: TRBJ1-3
size: .
CDR3: CASSIGFGTLGNTIYF
DNA: TGTGCCAGTAGTATCGGATTCGGGACACTTGGAAACACCATATATTTT

V: TRBV7-2
D: TRBD1
J: TRBJ2-3
size: .
CDR3: CASSPRGTGHTDTQYF
DNA: TGTGCCAGCAGCCCCCGCGGGACAGGGCACACAGATACGCAGTATTTT

V: TRBV6-5
D: .
J: TRBJ2-7
size: .
CDR3: CASSYSIRYEQYF
DNA: TGTGCCAGCAGTTACTCTATCCGTTACGAGCAGTACTTC

V: TRBV6-4
D: TRBD2
J: TRBJ2-1
size: .
CDR3: CASSAGSGGSEQFF
DNA: TGTGCCAGCAGTGCGGGTAGCGGGGGGTCTGAGCAGTTCTTC

V: TRBV6-5
D: TRBD2
J: TRBJ2-7
size: .
CDR3: CASRTSGSSYEQYF
DNA: TGTGCCAGCAGGACTAGCGGAAGCTCCTACGAGCAGTACTTC

V: TRBV24-1
D: .
J: TRBJ1-5
size: .
CDR3: CATTGGNNQPQHF
DNA: TGTGCCACCACGGGGGGGAACAATCAGCCCCAGCATTTT

V: TRBV5-1
D: .
J: TRBJ2-3
size: .
CDR3: CASSFLTGTSTDTQYF
DNA: TGCGCCAGCAGCTTCCTCACCGGGACTTCCACAGATACGCAGTATTTT

V: TRBV13
D: TRBD2
J: TRBJ2-7
size: .
CDR3: CASSASGLAYEQYF
DNA: TGTGCCAGCAGCGCTAGCGGCCTGGCCTACGAGCAGTACTTC

V: TRBV6-4
D: TRBD2
J: TRBJ2-1
size: .
CDR3: CASSDSSGSYNEQFF
DNA: TGTGCCAGCAGTGACTCTAGCGGGAGCTACAATGAGCAGTTCTTC

V: TRBV5-1
D: TRBD1
J: TRBJ1-2
size: .
CDR3: CASSLQGGEANYGYTF
DNA: TGCGCCAGCAGCTTGCAGGGGGGAGAGGCTAACTATGGCTACACCTTC

V: TRBV5-6
D: .
J: TRBJ1-1
size: .
CDR3: CASSLQELMNTEAFF
DNA: TGTGCCAGCAGCTTACAGGAGCTAATGAACACTGAAGCTTTCTTT

V: TRBV3-1/TRBV3-2
D: .
J: TRBJ2-7
size: .
CDR3: CASSQDRIGDNSEQYF
DNA: TGTGCCAGCAGCCAAGATCGTATAGGGGATAACAGCGAGCAGTACTTC

V: TRBV20-1
D: TRBD2
J: TRBJ2-1
size: .
CDR3: CSASGGSSGVDNEQFF
DNA: TGCAGTGCTAGTGGGGGGTCTAGCGGGGTCGACAATGAGCAGTTCTTC

V: TRBV12-5
D: .
J: TRBJ2-7
size: .
CDR3: CASGLGGDSSYEQYF
DNA: TGTGCTAGTGGTTTGGGGGGGGACAGCTCCTACGAGCAGTACTTC

V: TRBV9
D: TRBD2
J: TRBJ2-1
size: .
CDR3: CASSKGTSGGAFVSYNEQFF
DNA: TGTGCCAGCAGCAAAGGGACTAGCGGGGGGGCTTTTGTTTCCTACAATGAGCAGTTCTTC

V: TRBV6-2/TRBV6-3
D: TRBD2
J: TRBJ2-5
size: .
CDR3: CASSWGLAGPLQETQYF
DNA: TGTGCCAGCAGTTGGGGACTAGCGGGGCCTTTACAAGAGACCCAGTACTTC

V: TRBV28
D: TRBD2
J: TRBJ2-2
size: .
CDR3: CASTFSSGMNTGELFF
DNA: TGTGCCAGCACTTTTTCGAGCGGGATGAACACCGGGGAGCTGTTTTTT

V: TRBV5-4
D: .
J: TRBJ2-5
size: .
CDR3: CASSSPGQETQYF
DNA: TGTGCCAGCAGCTCGCCCGGGCAAGAGACCCAGTACTTC

V: TRBV19
D: TRBD2
J: TRBJ2-4
size: .
CDR3: CASSSQGSGGGLNIQYF
DNA: TGTGCCAGTAGTTCCCAGGGGAGCGGGGGAGGTTTAAACATTCAGTACTTC

V: TRBV18
D: .
J: TRBJ1-3
size: .
CDR3: CASSPTTTQNTIYF
DNA: TGTGCCAGCTCACCGACAACCACTCAAAACACCATATATTTT

V: TRBV5-1
D: .
J: TRBJ2-7
size: .
CDR3: CASKRTATYEQYF
DNA: TGCGCCAGCAAAAGGACAGCTACCTACGAGCAGTACTTC

V: TRBV11-2
D: TRBD2
J: TRBJ2-7
size: .
CDR3: CASSLVPPSGSIYEQYF
DNA: TGTGCCAGCAGCTTAGTCCCGCCTAGCGGGAGCATATACGAGCAGTACTTC

V: TRBV9
D: TRBD2
J: TRBJ2-1
size: .
CDR3: CASSVGGGLGEQFF
DNA: TGTGCCAGCAGCGTTGGCGGGGGGTTGGGTGAGCAGTTCTTC

V: TRBV5-1
D: TRBD1
J: TRBJ1-2
size: .
CDR3: CASSGWTGPNYGYTF
DNA: TGCGCCAGCAGCGGCTGGACAGGGCCTAACTATGGCTACACCTTC

V: TRBV7-9
D: .
J: TRBJ2-7
size: .
CDR3: CASSLGASRYYEQYF
DNA: TGTGCCAGCAGCTTAGGGGCTAGCCGCTACTACGAGCAGTACTTC

V: TRBV27
D: TRBD2
J: TRBJ2-3
size: few
CDR3: CASSLGLATDTQYF
DNA: TGTGCCAGCAGTCTGGGACTAGCCACAGATACGCAGTATTTT

V: TRBV13
D: TRBD1
J: TRBJ2-7
size: .
CDR3: CASSSGQGAYEQYF
DNA: TGTGCCAGCAGCTCAGGACAGGGGGCTTACGAGCAGTACTTC

V: TRBV7-9
D: TRBD1
J: TRBJ1-4
size: .
CDR3: CASSLGDSTNEKLFF
DNA: TGTGCCAGCAGCTTAGGGGACAGTACCAATGAAAAACTGTTTTTT

V: TRBV15
D: .
J: TRBJ1-6
size: .
CDR3: CATSRDPMGRTIDNSPLHF
DNA: TGTGCCACCAGCAGAGACCCAATGGGTCGGACAATCGATAATTCACCCCTCCACTTT

V: TRBV2
D: .
J: TRBJ2-1
size: .
CDR3: CASKSGSYNEQFF
DNA: TGTGCCAGCAAGAGCGGCTCCTACAATGAGCAGTTCTTC

V: TRBV5-4
D: .
J: TRBJ1-2
size: .
CDR3: CASSQGLRADYGYTF
DNA: TGTGCCAGCAGCCAAGGGTTGAGGGCTGACTATGGCTACACCTTC

V: TRBV19
D: .
J: TRBJ2-5
size: .
CDR3: CASSRGRGETQYF
DNA: TGTGCCAGTAGTAGGGGGCGCGGAGAGACCCAGTACTTC

V: TRBV5-6
D: .
J: TRBJ1-1
size: .
CDR3: CASSSLAGGGSF
DNA: TGTGCCAGCAGCTCGCTGGCGGGTGGAGGGTCGTTT

V: TRBV27
D: TRBD2
J: TRBJ2-3
size: .
CDR3: CASSPYSGGATDTQYF
DNA: TGTGCCAGCAGTCCCTATAGCGGGGGGGCCACAGATACGCAGTATTTT

V: TRBV27
D: TRBD1
J: TRBJ2-7
size: .
CDR3: CASSLDGGTGGYEQYF
DNA: TGTGCCAGCAGTTTAGACGGAGGGACAGGGGGCTACGAGCAGTACTTC